This T cell receptor beta chain was recorded in a study of T-cell reconstitution after alpha-beta-depleted transplantation in children. Germline V lookup: CDR1 SQVTM, CDR2 ANQGSEA. The V and J ends lost 6 bases and 2 bases respectively, with 10 bases between them. The CDR3 sequence is 13 residues long. This clonotype was recorded many times. Preparing the TCRbeta library involved the use of unique molecular identifiers. TCRdb itself ran the PCR reads through MiXCR, one entry per CDR3 protein. The table has 150,000 to 250,000 distinct CDR3 sequences, roughly 15% seen once. This receptor was identified in a human donor who donated a stem cell graft to a child with acute lymphoblastic leukemia. The chain combines TRBV29-1 with TRBJ2-2, with D uncertain. The sequencing here drew on PBMCs from the stem cell graft donor, taken from the stem cell graft. The chain's CDR3 is CSVHELNTGELFF. In DNA form, the CDR3 reads TGCAGCGTGCACGAACTTAACACCGGGGAGCTGTTTTTT.